This entry is about one TCR beta chain. Its target is not known. V shed 3 bases and J 1 base; nucleotides not matched to a gene: 15. The CDR3 spans 19 residues. From germline, CDR1 is LNHDA and CDR2 SQIVND (reference sequence). The data derive from a study of T cell responses to AZD1222 COVID-19 vaccine. General study points: Donors, mostly white British, included more females; clonal diversity was possibly underestimated. Spike-wide coverage was observed for vaccine-associated CD4 TCRs, with dominant responses at 160-218 and 743-854.

Using immunoSEQ multiplex PCR, the repertoire was profiled, and TCRdb retains in-frame clones only, with some absent. The table lists over 110,000 clones, 93% of them singletons, with approximately 5% in the top ten. The rearrangement joins TRBV19 to TRBJ1-1; TRBD1 matches 9 bases. The sequence came from an adult in good health. The sequencing used peripheral blood, collected on day 0 of AZD1222 vaccination. The DNA of the CDR3 is TGTGCCAGTAGTATCACCGGGACAGGGATGGCGAGAGGGAACACTGAAGCTTTCTTT. Encoded protein: CASSITGTGMARGNTEAFF.